This T cell receptor (beta chain) was profiled in a study of regulatory T cells in long-lasting Graves disease. Overall study results and limits: Study of thyroid tissue was not done, with only peripheral blood studied. Newly diagnosed patients had higher TCR diversity than persistent Graves' patients did. Preferential use of TRBV28, TRBJ1-2 and TRBJ2-5 was seen in persistent disease.

Regarding time point: persistent/refractory GD, antithyroid drugs over 5 years with positive TRAb. Preparation of the TCR library used RNA extracted from PBMCs. This clonotype was observed a handful of times. Antigen specificity is unknown. V was shortened by 2 bases and J by 0 bases, with 11 bases between the two germline ends. CDR3 length equals 16 residues. Germline assignment: CDR1 MNHNS and CDR2 SASEGT. TCR beta libraries were built with iRepertoire HTBI primers and Arm-PCR of CDR3 regions. Original handling: Sequenced samples collectively carried 62 TRBV and roughly 15 TRBJ segments. From the multiplex PCR reads, TCRdb called clonotypes with MiXCR, one entry per CDR3 protein. None of the V and J calls come from the authors' own analysis; TCRdb made them. Here the sample spans 400,000 to 600,000 distinct CDR3 sequences, approximately 21% being singletons.

The sequences come from peripheral blood mononuclear cells (PBMCs), collected when the disease was refractory, from a patient treated with antithyroid drugs. This chain joins TRBV6-1 and TRBJ1-3; D not resolved. The receptor was derived from a female donor with Graves disease. CDR3 sequence: CASSERSYSSGNTIYF. Written as DNA, the CDR3 is TGTGCCAGCAGTGAACGGTCGTATAGCTCTGGAAACACCATATATTTT.